This TCR beta chain was sequenced in a study of cytomegalovirus exposure and HLA in healthy donors. The PCR ran on 60 Vbeta and 13 Jbeta primers. Assay: immunoSEQ multiplex PCR; the TCRdb copy retains only in-frame clones and omits some. Here the sample spans more than 95,000 clones, roughly a tenth being singletons. Study-level results: In a later analysis, across HLA loci, associated TCR counts were highest for DRB1, lowest for HLA-C. Accurate predictions that matched the HLA-A and HLA-B alleles of most subjects were reportedly made from TCR beta sequences.

Details on this clone: Its antigen is undetermined.

The CDR3 runs to 12 residues. The ends lost 6 bases at V and 8 bases at J; junction bases unmatched: 3. Per germline, CDR1 MNHEY and CDR2 SMNVEV (reference sequence). The sequencing sample was made of PBMCs. The V call is TRBV27, the J call TRBJ1-2; 10 bases align to TRBD1. The TCR comes from a woman aged 18-35 years in good health and CMV-seropositive. The CDR3 spells CASRTGGLGYTF. DNA for the CDR3: TGTGCCAGCAGGACAGGGGGCTTGGGCTACACCTTC.